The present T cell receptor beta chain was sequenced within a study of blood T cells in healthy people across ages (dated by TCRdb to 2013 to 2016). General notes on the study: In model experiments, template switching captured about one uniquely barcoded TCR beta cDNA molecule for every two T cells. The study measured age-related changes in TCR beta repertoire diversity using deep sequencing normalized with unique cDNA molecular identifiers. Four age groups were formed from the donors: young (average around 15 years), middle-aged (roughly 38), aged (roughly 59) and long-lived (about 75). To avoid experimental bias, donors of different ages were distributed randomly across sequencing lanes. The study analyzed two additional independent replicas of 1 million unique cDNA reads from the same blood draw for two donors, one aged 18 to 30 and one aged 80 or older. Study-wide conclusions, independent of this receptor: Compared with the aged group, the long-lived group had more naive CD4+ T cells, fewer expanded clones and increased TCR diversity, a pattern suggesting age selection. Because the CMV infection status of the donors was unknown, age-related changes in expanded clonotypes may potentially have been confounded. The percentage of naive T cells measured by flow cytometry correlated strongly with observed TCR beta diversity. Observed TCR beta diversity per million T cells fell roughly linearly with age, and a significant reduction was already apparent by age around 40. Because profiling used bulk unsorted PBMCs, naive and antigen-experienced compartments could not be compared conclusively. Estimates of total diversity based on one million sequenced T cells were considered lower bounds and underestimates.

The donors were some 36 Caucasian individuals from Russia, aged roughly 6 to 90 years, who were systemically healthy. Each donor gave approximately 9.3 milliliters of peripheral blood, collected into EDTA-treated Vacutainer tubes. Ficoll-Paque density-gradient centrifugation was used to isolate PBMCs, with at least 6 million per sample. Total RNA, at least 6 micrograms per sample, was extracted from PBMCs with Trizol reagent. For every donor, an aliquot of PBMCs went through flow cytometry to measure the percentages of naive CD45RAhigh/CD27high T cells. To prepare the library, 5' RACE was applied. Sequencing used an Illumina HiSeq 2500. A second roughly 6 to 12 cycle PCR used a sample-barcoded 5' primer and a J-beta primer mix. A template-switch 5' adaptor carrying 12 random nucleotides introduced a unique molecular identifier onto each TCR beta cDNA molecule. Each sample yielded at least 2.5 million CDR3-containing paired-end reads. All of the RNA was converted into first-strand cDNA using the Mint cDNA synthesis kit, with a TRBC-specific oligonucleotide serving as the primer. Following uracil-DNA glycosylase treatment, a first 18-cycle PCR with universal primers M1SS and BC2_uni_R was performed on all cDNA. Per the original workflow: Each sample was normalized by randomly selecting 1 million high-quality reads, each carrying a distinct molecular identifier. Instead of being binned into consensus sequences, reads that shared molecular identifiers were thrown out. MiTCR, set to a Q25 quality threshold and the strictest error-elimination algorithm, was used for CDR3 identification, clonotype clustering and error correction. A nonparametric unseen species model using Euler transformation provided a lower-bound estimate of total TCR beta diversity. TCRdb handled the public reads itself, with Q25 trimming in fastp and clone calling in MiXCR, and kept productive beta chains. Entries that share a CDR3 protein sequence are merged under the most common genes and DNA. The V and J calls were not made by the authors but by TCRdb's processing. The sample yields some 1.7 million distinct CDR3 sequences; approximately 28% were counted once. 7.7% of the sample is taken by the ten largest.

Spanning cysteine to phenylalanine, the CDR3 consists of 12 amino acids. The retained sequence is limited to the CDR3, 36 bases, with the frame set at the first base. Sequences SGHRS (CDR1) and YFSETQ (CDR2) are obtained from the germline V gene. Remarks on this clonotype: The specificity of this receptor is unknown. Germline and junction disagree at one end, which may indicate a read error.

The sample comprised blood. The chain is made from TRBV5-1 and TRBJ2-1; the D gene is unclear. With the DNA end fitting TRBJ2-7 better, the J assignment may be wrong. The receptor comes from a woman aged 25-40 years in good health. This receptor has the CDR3 CASSPGYNEQYF. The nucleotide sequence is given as TGTGCCAGCAGCCCCGGGTACAATGAGCAGTACTTC.